These T cell receptor beta chains were read from a single sample in a study of blood T cell repertoires in COVID-19. Some clones are missing from TCRdb's copy, which holds only in-frame ones; the method was immunoSEQ multiplex PCR. The data hold roughly 200,000 clones, with 75% to 90% observed a single time. Sequencing input: peripheral blood. Every receptor here comes from an older woman with acute or convalescent COVID-19. CDR3s include the opening cysteine and the closing phenylalanine or tryptophan. The order of the fields is D gene, clone size, V gene, J gene, CDR3 DNA, CDR3 protein. D genes are given only for firm matches. A row's size may be missing; if present it is once, few, many or a size class.

d_gene: TRBD2
abundance: NA
v_gene: TRBV7-2
j_gene: TRBJ2-1
CDR3nt: TGTGCCAGCAGCTCACTAGCGGGAGCCTCCTACAATGAGCAGTTCTTC
CDR3aa: CASSSLAGASYNEQFF

d_gene: NA
abundance: once
v_gene: TRBV2
j_gene: TRBJ2-3
CDR3nt: TGTGCCAGCAGTGAAGGGCCCCTAGGTAGGGATACGCAGTATTTT
CDR3aa: CASSEGPLGRDTQYF

d_gene: NA
abundance: once
v_gene: TRBV29-1
j_gene: TRBJ2-7
CDR3nt: TGCAGCGCGCGCCCAGCGGTGTCCTCCTACGAGCAGTACTTC
CDR3aa: CSARPAVSSYEQYF

d_gene: NA
abundance: NA
v_gene: TRBV19
j_gene: TRBJ2-2
CDR3nt: TGTGCCAGTAGTAACAGGCACACCGGGGAGCTGTTTTTT
CDR3aa: CASSNRHTGELFF

d_gene: TRBD2
abundance: NA
v_gene: TRBV5-1
j_gene: TRBJ2-1
CDR3nt: TGCGCCAGCAGCTTGGGAACTAGCGGGTACAATGAGCAGTTCTTC
CDR3aa: CASSLGTSGYNEQFF

d_gene: TRBD1
abundance: NA
v_gene: TRBV19
j_gene: TRBJ1-5
CDR3nt: TGTGCCAGTATCGGGACAGACAATCAGCCCCAGCATTTT
CDR3aa: CASIGTDNQPQHF

d_gene: TRBD1
abundance: NA
v_gene: TRBV30
j_gene: TRBJ1-1
CDR3nt: TGTGCCTGGAGCCGGGACAGGGTTACAGCTTTCTTT
CDR3aa: CAWSRDRVTAFF

d_gene: TRBD1
abundance: NA
v_gene: TRBV2
j_gene: TRBJ1-2
CDR3nt: TGTGCCAGCAGTCCCGACAGGGATGGCGGCTACACCTTC
CDR3aa: CASSPDRDGGYTF

d_gene: NA
abundance: NA
v_gene: TRBV6-1
j_gene: TRBJ1-4
CDR3nt: TGTGCCAGCAGTGATAGGGCAGGGGCTAATGAAAAACTGTTTTTT
CDR3aa: CASSDRAGANEKLFF

d_gene: NA
abundance: NA
v_gene: TRBV30
j_gene: TRBJ1-2
CDR3nt: TGTGCCTGGAGTGTACAACACGGCTACACCTTC
CDR3aa: CAWSVQHGYTF

d_gene: NA
abundance: NA
v_gene: TRBV7-2
j_gene: TRBJ1-3
CDR3nt: TGTGCCAGCAGCTCGTACAGTGGAAACACCATATATTTT
CDR3aa: CASSSYSGNTIYF

d_gene: NA
abundance: few
v_gene: TRBV4-1
j_gene: TRBJ1-4
CDR3nt: TGCGCCAGCAGCCAAGAGCGGGGGGGGGAAAAACTGTTTTTT
CDR3aa: CASSQERGGEKLFF

d_gene: NA
abundance: NA
v_gene: TRBV6-6
j_gene: TRBJ1-3
CDR3nt: TGTGCCAGCAGTTCAGGGGCTGGAAACACCATATATTTT
CDR3aa: CASSSGAGNTIYF

d_gene: NA
abundance: NA
v_gene: TRBV27
j_gene: TRBJ1-6
CDR3nt: TGTGCCAGCAGACAGAGAAATTCACCCCTCCACTTT
CDR3aa: CASRQRNSPLHF

d_gene: NA
abundance: NA
v_gene: TRBV6-1
j_gene: TRBJ1-4
CDR3nt: TGTGCCAGCAGTGAAGAGCGGGGGAGGTCTGAAAAACTGTTTTTT
CDR3aa: CASSEERGRSEKLFF

d_gene: TRBD2
abundance: NA
v_gene: TRBV4-1
j_gene: TRBJ2-1
CDR3nt: TGCGCCAGCAGCCACCGACTAGCGGGAGGGGAAAATGAGCAGTTCTTC
CDR3aa: CASSHRLAGGENEQFF

d_gene: TRBD2
abundance: NA
v_gene: TRBV28
j_gene: TRBJ2-1
CDR3nt: TGTGCCACCGGACTAGCGGGAGAGCAGTTCTTC
CDR3aa: CATGLAGEQFF

d_gene: TRBD1
abundance: NA
v_gene: TRBV3-1/TRBV3-2
j_gene: TRBJ1-2
CDR3nt: TGTGCCAGCAGTCAGACAGGGCTTGGGAGTGGCTACACCTTC
CDR3aa: CASSQTGLGSGYTF

d_gene: NA
abundance: NA
v_gene: TRBV6-1
j_gene: TRBJ1-6
CDR3nt: TGTGCCAGCAGTGAAGTTCGGGAAGCACTGAATTCACCCCTCCACTTT
CDR3aa: CASSEVREALNSPLHF

d_gene: NA
abundance: NA
v_gene: TRBV28
j_gene: TRBJ1-5
CDR3nt: TGTGCCAGCACCTGGGGGGGCCGTCAGCCCCAGCATTTT
CDR3aa: CASTWGGRQPQHF

d_gene: NA
abundance: NA
v_gene: TRBV7-9
j_gene: TRBJ1-4
CDR3nt: TGTGCCAGCAGCTTGGTCGAATCCCCTAGTGAAAAACTGTTTTTT
CDR3aa: CASSLVESPSEKLFF

d_gene: TRBD1
abundance: NA
v_gene: TRBV3-1/TRBV3-2
j_gene: TRBJ1-3
CDR3nt: TGTGCCAGCAGCCAAGTTACAGGGGGCTACGGAAACACCATATATTTT
CDR3aa: CASSQVTGGYGNTIYF

d_gene: TRBD2
abundance: NA
v_gene: TRBV28
j_gene: TRBJ2-2
CDR3nt: TGTGCCAGCAGTCTCGCCGGGACTACCTACACCGGGGAGCTGTTTTTT
CDR3aa: CASSLAGTTYTGELFF

d_gene: NA
abundance: NA
v_gene: TRBV19
j_gene: TRBJ2-1
CDR3nt: TGTGCCAGTAGTACAGGACTGACCAATGAGCAGTTCTTC
CDR3aa: CASSTGLTNEQFF

d_gene: NA
abundance: NA
v_gene: TRBV18
j_gene: TRBJ1-1
CDR3nt: TGTGCCAGCTCACCCCCCGGGACACCGAACACTGAAGCTTTCTTT
CDR3aa: CASSPPGTPNTEAFF

d_gene: TRBD1
abundance: NA
v_gene: TRBV7-3
j_gene: TRBJ2-2
CDR3nt: TGTGCCAGCAGCTTAACCCCCCACAGGGGCAGCGGACTGCTGAACACCGGGGAGCTGTTTTTT
CDR3aa: CASSLTPHRGSGLLNTGELFF

d_gene: TRBD1
abundance: NA
v_gene: TRBV3-1/TRBV3-2
j_gene: TRBJ1-6
CDR3nt: TGTGCCAGCAGCCAAGCGGGGACAGGGAGTCGGAATTCACCCCTCCACTTT
CDR3aa: CASSQAGTGSRNSPLHF

d_gene: TRBD1
abundance: once
v_gene: TRBV18
j_gene: TRBJ1-1
CDR3nt: TGTGCCAGCTCACCACCGAGGGGACAGGGTTTTGTAGCTTTCTTT
CDR3aa: CASSPPRGQGFVAFF

d_gene: NA
abundance: NA
v_gene: TRBV19
j_gene: TRBJ2-1
CDR3nt: TGTGCCACCTCACGACAGCCAAGCTCCTACAATGAGCAGTTCTTC
CDR3aa: CATSRQPSSYNEQFF

d_gene: TRBD2
abundance: NA
v_gene: TRBV5-1
j_gene: TRBJ2-7
CDR3nt: TGCGCCAGCAGCCCCACTAGCGGGAGGGCCTACGAGCAGTACTTC
CDR3aa: CASSPTSGRAYEQYF

d_gene: NA
abundance: NA
v_gene: TRBV18
j_gene: TRBJ2-2
CDR3nt: TGTGCCAGCTCACCTCTAGACACCGGGGAGCTGTTTTTT
CDR3aa: CASSPLDTGELFF

d_gene: NA
abundance: NA
v_gene: TRBV3-1/TRBV3-2
j_gene: TRBJ1-2
CDR3nt: TGTGCCAGCACGTCTACAGGGTTCGATGGCTACACCTTC
CDR3aa: CASTSTGFDGYTF

d_gene: TRBD1
abundance: NA
v_gene: TRBV10-3
j_gene: TRBJ1-2
CDR3nt: TGTGCCATCAGTGAGCTACAGGGGAACTATGGCTACACCTTC
CDR3aa: CAISELQGNYGYTF

d_gene: NA
abundance: NA
v_gene: TRBV28
j_gene: TRBJ2-1
CDR3nt: TGTGCCAGCAGGAGGGGGGGGGACAGGACCTACAATGAGCAGTTCTTC
CDR3aa: CASRRGGDRTYNEQFF

d_gene: TRBD2
abundance: NA
v_gene: TRBV5-4
j_gene: TRBJ2-1
CDR3nt: TGTGCCAGCAGCTTGGATACTAGCGGTTACAATGAGCAGTTCTTC
CDR3aa: CASSLDTSGYNEQFF

d_gene: NA
abundance: NA
v_gene: TRBV6-1
j_gene: TRBJ1-6
CDR3nt: TGTGCCAGCAGTGAAGTGGGGGGGAGCTCCTATAATTCACCCCTCCACTTT
CDR3aa: CASSEVGGSSYNSPLHF

d_gene: NA
abundance: few
v_gene: TRBV6-5
j_gene: TRBJ1-4
CDR3nt: TGTGCCAGCAAAACGGCGGTAGGAACTAATGAAAAACTGTTTTTT
CDR3aa: CASKTAVGTNEKLFF

d_gene: NA
abundance: NA
v_gene: TRBV5-6
j_gene: TRBJ1-5
CDR3nt: TGTGCCAGCAGCTTGCGTACAGGGTATAGCAATCAGCCCCAGCATTTT
CDR3aa: CASSLRTGYSNQPQHF

d_gene: NA
abundance: NA
v_gene: TRBV14
j_gene: TRBJ1-2
CDR3nt: TGTGCCAGCAGCCAAGATTTGAGGAAGGGCTACACCTTC
CDR3aa: CASSQDLRKGYTF

d_gene: TRBD2
abundance: NA
v_gene: TRBV28
j_gene: TRBJ2-3
CDR3nt: TGTGCCAGCGGCCCAGGTTGGGGGGGAGGGCAACGGGCAGATACGCAGTATTTT
CDR3aa: CASGPGWGGGQRADTQYF

d_gene: NA
abundance: NA
v_gene: TRBV20-1
j_gene: TRBJ2-3
CDR3nt: TGCAGTGCTAGTAGGGGAGGTGCGGGGGATACGCAGTATTTT
CDR3aa: CSASRGGAGDTQYF

d_gene: TRBD1
abundance: once
v_gene: TRBV19
j_gene: TRBJ1-2
CDR3nt: TGTGCCAGTAGTATCCGACAGGGATCGGGTGGCTACACCTTC
CDR3aa: CASSIRQGSGGYTF

d_gene: TRBD1
abundance: NA
v_gene: TRBV11-2
j_gene: TRBJ1-1
CDR3nt: TGTGCCAGCAGCATGACAGGGTTGTCGAACACTGAAGCTTTCTTT
CDR3aa: CASSMTGLSNTEAFF

d_gene: TRBD1
abundance: NA
v_gene: TRBV9
j_gene: TRBJ1-4
CDR3nt: TGTGCCAGCAGCGTTGGGACAGGGTATGAAAAACTGTTTTTT
CDR3aa: CASSVGTGYEKLFF

d_gene: NA
abundance: once
v_gene: TRBV19
j_gene: TRBJ2-3
CDR3nt: TGTGCCAGTAGTATAGGCGGGTCGACAGATACGCAGTATTTT
CDR3aa: CASSIGGSTDTQYF

d_gene: NA
abundance: NA
v_gene: TRBV19
j_gene: TRBJ2-1
CDR3nt: TGTGCCAGTACGGGTTACAATGAGCAGTTCTTC
CDR3aa: CASTGYNEQFF

d_gene: TRBD2
abundance: once
v_gene: TRBV6-5
j_gene: TRBJ2-5
CDR3nt: TGTGCCAGCAGTAGCGGGGTAGAGACCCAGTACTTC
CDR3aa: CASSSGVETQYF

d_gene: TRBD2
abundance: NA
v_gene: TRBV3-1/TRBV3-2
j_gene: TRBJ2-7
CDR3nt: TGTGCCAGCAGCCAAGATCCGGCTAGCGGGAGGCCTTACTTC
CDR3aa: CASSQDPASGRPYF

d_gene: NA
abundance: NA
v_gene: TRBV3-1/TRBV3-2
j_gene: TRBJ1-6
CDR3nt: TGTGCCAGCAGCCACCCGGGACAAAATTCACCCCTCCACTTT
CDR3aa: CASSHPGQNSPLHF

d_gene: TRBD1
abundance: NA
v_gene: TRBV28
j_gene: TRBJ1-1
CDR3nt: TGTGCCAGCAGTTCTGCAGGGGGCGTGAAGGCTGAAGCTTTCTTT
CDR3aa: CASSSAGGVKAEAFF

d_gene: NA
abundance: NA
v_gene: TRBV9
j_gene: TRBJ2-5
CDR3nt: TGTGCCAGCAGCGGCGTAAGCGGGCTTCAAGAGACCCAGTACTTC
CDR3aa: CASSGVSGLQETQYF